This entry is about one TCR beta chain. The table came from immunoSEQ multiplex PCR; TCRdb's copy has only in-frame clones and leaves some out. The sample shows under 95,000 clones, approximately 90% of them seen only once. The data belong to a study of cytomegalovirus exposure and HLA in healthy donors. The receptor comes from a man aged 25 to 40 in good health and CMV-seronegative. Sequenced material: PBMCs.

The CDR3 region is CASSRQGTTGELFF. The CDR3 coding sequence is TGTGCCAGCAGTCGACAGGGGACCACCGGGGAGCTGTTTTTT. The genes are TRBV14 and TRBJ2-2; 8 positions agree with TRBD1. The CDR3 runs 14 residues. The V segment lost 6 bases and the J segment 4 bases; nucleotides outside the gene matches: 4. Germline assignment: CDR1 SGHDN and CDR2 FVKESK.